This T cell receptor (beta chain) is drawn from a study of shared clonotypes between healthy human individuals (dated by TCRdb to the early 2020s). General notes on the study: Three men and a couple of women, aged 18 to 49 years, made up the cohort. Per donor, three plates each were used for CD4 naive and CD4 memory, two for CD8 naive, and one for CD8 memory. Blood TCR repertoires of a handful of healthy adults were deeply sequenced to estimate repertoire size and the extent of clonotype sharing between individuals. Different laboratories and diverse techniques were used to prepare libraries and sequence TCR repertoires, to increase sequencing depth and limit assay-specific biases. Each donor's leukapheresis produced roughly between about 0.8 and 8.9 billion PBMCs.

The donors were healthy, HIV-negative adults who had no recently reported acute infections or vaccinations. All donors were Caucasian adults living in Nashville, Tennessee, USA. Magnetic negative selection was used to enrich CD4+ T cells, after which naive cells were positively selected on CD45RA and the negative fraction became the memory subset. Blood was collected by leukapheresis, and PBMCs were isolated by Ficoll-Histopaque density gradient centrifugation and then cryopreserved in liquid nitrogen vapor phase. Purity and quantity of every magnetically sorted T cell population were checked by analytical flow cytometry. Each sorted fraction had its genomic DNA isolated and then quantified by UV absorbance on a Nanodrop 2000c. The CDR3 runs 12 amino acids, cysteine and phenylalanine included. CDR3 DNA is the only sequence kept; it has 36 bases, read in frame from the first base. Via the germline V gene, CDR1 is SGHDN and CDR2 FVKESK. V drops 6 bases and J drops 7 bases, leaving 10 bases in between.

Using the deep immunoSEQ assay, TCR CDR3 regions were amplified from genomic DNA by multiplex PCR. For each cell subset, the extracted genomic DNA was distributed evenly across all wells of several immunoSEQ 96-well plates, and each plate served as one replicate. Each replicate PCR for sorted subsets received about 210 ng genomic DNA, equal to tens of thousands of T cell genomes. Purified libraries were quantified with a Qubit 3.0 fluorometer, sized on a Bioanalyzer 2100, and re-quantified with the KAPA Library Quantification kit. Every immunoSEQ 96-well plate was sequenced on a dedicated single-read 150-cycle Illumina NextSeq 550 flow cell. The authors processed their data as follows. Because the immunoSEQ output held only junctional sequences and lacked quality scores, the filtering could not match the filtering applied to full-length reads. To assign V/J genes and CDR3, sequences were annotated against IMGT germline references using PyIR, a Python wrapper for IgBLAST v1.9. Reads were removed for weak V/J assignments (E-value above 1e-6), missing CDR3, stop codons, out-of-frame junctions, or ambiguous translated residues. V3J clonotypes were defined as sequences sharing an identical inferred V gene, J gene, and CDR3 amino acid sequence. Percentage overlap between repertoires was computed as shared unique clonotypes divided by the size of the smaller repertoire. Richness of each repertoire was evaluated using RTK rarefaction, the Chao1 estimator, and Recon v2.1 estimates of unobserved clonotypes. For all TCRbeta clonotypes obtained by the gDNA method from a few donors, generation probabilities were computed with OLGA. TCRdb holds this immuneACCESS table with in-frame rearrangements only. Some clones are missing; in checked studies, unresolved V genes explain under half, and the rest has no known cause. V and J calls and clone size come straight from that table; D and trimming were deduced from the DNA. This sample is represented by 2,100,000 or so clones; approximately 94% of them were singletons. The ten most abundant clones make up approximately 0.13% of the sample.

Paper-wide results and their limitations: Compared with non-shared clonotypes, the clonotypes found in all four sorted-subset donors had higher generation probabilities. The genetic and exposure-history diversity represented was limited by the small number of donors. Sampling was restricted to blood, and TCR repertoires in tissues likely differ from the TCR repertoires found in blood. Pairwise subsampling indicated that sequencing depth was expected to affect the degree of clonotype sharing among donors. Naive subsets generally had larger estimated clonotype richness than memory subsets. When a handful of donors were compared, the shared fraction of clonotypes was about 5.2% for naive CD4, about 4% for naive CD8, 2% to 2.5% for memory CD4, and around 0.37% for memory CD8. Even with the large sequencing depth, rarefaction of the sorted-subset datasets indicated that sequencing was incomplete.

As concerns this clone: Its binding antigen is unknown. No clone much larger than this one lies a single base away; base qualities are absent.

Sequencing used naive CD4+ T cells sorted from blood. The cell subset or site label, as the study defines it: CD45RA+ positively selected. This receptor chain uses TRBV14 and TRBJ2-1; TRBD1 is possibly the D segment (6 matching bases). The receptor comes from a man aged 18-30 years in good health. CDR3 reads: CASRRGGNEQFF. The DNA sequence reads TGTGCCAGCAGGCGAGGGGGAAATGAGCAGTTCTTC.